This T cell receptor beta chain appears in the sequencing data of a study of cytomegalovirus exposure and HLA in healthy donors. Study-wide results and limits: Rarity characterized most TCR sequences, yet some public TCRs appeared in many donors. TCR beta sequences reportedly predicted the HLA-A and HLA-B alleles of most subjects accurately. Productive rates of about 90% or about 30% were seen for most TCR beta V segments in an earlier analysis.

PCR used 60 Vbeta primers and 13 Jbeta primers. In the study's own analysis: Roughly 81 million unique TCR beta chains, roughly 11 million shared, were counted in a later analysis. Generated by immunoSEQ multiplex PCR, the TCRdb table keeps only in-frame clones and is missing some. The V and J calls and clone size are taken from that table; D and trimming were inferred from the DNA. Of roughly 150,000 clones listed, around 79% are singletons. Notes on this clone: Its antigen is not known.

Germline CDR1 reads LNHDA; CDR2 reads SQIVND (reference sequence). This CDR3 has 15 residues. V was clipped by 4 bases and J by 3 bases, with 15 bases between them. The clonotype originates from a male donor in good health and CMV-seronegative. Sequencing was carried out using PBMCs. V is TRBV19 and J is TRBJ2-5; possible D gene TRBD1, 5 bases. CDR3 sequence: CASSTRTNTKETQYF. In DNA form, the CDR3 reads TGTGCCAGTAGTACTAGGACAAACACAAAAGAGACCCAGTACTTC.